Presented here are 20 T cell receptor beta chains from one specimen sequenced in a study of blood T cell repertoires in COVID-19. The data were produced by immunoSEQ multiplex PCR, yet TCRdb's version contains in-frame clones alone and is incomplete. The sample lists roughly 140,000 clones, 75% to 85% occurring once. The sequencing sample was made of peripheral blood. The source is a man aged 55 to 70 with acute or convalescent COVID-19.

This sequence joins TRBV4-2 and TRBJ2-3, with D hard to call. V lost 0 bases to trimming and J lost 2 bases, with 9 bases between them. The CDR3 sequence is 15 residues long. The germline gives CDR1 LGHNA, CDR2 YNFKEQ. Here the CDR3 reads CASSQEYSYTDTQYF. As DNA, the CDR3 is TGTGCCAGCAGCCAAGAGTACTCGTACACAGATACGCAGTATTTT.

The chain couples TRBV4-3 to TRBJ2-2, with 7 bases matching TRBD1. V gave up 0 bases and J gave up 4 bases; unmatched junction bases: 5. This CDR3 spans 16 amino acids. Germline CDR1 and CDR2: LGHNA and YSLEER. In nucleotides, the CDR3 is TGCGCCAGCAGCCAAGATAAGGCAGGGGGCACCGGGGAGCTGTTTTTT. This encodes CASSQDKAGGTGELFF.

The V and J genes are TRBV19 and TRBJ2-7, with 7 positions matching TRBD1. The germline CDR1 and CDR2 sequences are LNHDA and SQIVND (reference sequence). The CDR3 extends over 14 amino acids. V lost 3 bases to trimming and J lost 6 bases; unmatched junction nucleotides: 8. In DNA form, the CDR3 reads TGTGCCAGTAGTATTGCAGGGGGATCGGCCGAGCAGTACTTC. Its protein is CASSIAGGSAEQYF.

CDR3 nucleotide sequence: TGTGCCAGCAGCACAACAGGGTACCGGACCTACGAGCAGTACTTC. Translated, it gives CASSTTGYRTYEQYF. The V call is TRBV11-1, the J call TRBJ2-7; D perhaps matches TRBD1 (6 bases). V was shortened by 5 bases and J by 2 bases, with 16 bases between the two germline ends. Germline V gene data show CDR1 as SGHAT and CDR2 as FQDESV (reference sequence). This CDR3 contains 15 residues.

This clone was observed a few times. The CDR3 nucleotides read TGTGCCAGCAGTTTCCTAGGCACTGAAGCTTTCTTT. This translates into CASSFLGTEAFF. This sequence joins TRBV12-3 or TRBV12-4 and TRBJ1-1; D uncertain. This CDR3 is built from 12 residues. V was pared by 3 bases and J by 4 bases, with 6 bases between.

This clone was seen a few times. The chain is built from TRBV11-2 and TRBJ1-3, with D hard to call. CDR1 SGHAT and CDR2 FQNNGV come from the germline V gene. The length of the CDR3 is 16 residues. V lost 1 base and J lost 3, with 13 bases in between. The CDR3 sequence: CASSLVRGSNGNTIYF. In DNA form, the CDR3 reads TGTGCCAGCAGCTTAGTGAGAGGGAGTAATGGAAACACCATATATTTT.

A remark on this clone: At the DNA level, this CDR3 is encoded by other sequences in the same sample as well. This sequence joins TRBV3-1 (or the pseudogene TRBV3-2) and TRBJ2-5; 11 bases fit TRBD2. CDR3 length: 14 amino acids. With 5 bases clipped from V and 4 bases from J, the junction kept 3 bases outside the gene matches. The germline CDR1 and CDR2 sequences are LGHDT and YNNKEL (reference sequence). In nucleotides, the CDR3 is TGTGCCAGCAGCTCCCTAGCGGGGGGAGAGACCCAGTACTTC. Its protein product is CASSSLAGGETQYF.

The rearrangement joins TRBV10-3 to TRBJ2-6; 7 nucleotides match TRBD1. Trimming at V came to 6 bases and at J to 0 bases, leaving 11 bases not matched to a gene. CDR3 length: 18 residues. CDR1 and CDR2 from the germline V gene are ENHRY and SYGVKD. CDR3 nucleotides: TGTGCCATCAGAGACACCGGGACAGCCCTCTCTGGGGCCAACGTCCTGACTTTC. Encoded protein: CAIRDTGTALSGANVLTF.

The V and J genes are TRBV18 and TRBJ2-3, with D possibly matching TRBD1 (6 bases). V lost 3 bases and J lost 3, with 13 bases in between. This CDR3 is built from 15 residues. Per germline, CDR1 KGHSH and CDR2 LQKENI. The CDR3 DNA reads TGTGCCAGCTCACCGACAGGCGTGGGAACAGATACGCAGTATTTT. Protein sequence: CASSPTGVGTDTQYF.

The V call is TRBV30, the J call TRBJ1-2, with TRBD1 identical over 8 bases. Germline CDR1 and CDR2: GTSNPN and SVGIG (reference sequence). The junction had 15 bases not matched to a gene; V was cut back by 5 bases and J by 7 bases. The CDR3 length is 15 residues. The CDR3 coding sequence is TGTGCCTGGGTTGAGGGCCAGGGGGCGGCATCTGGCTACACCTTC. Its translation is CAWVEGQGAASGYTF.

The rearrangement links TRBV6-6 to TRBJ2-5; the D gene is possibly TRBD1 (5 bases). The CDR3 loop spans 13 amino acids. Germline CDR1 MNHNY, CDR2 SVGAGI (reference sequence). Deletions cut 5 bases from V and 1 base from J, with 8 bases between. Written as DNA, the CDR3 is TGTGCCAGCAGTACAGACAGCCAAGAGACCCAGTACTTC. Translating gives CASSTDSQETQYF.

This chain links TRBV30 with TRBJ2-1, with unresolved D. Between the trimmed V and J ends, which lost 3 bases and 8 bases, there was a span of 14 bases. Looked up from germline, CDR1 is GTSNPN and CDR2 is SVGIG (reference sequence). The CDR3 has 13 amino acids. The DNA of the CDR3 is TGTGCCTGGAGGCGGAACTCTGTAGATGAGCAGTTCTTC. It codes for CAWRRNSVDEQFF.

The gene calls are TRBV20-1 and TRBJ2-5, with TRBD1 matching over 10 bases. CDR1 DFQATT and CDR2 SNEGSKA come from the germline V gene (reference sequence). J gave up 1 base and V 3 bases, and 5 bases lay outside the gene matches. This CDR3 has 15 amino acids. CDR3 sequence reads: CSASKDRGFQETQYF. In DNA form, the CDR3 reads TGCAGTGCTAGTAAGGACAGGGGGTTCCAAGAGACCCAGTACTTC.

V is TRBV11-2 and J is TRBJ1-1; possible D gene TRBD1, 5 bases. Germline-derived CDR1 and CDR2 are SGHAT and FQNNGV. The CDR3 length is 13 residues. V lost 11 bases and J lost 3, with 16 bases in between. The CDR3 is CAPLGGFYTEAFF. CDR3 coding DNA: TGTGCCCCCCTGGGGGGATTTTACACTGAAGCTTTCTTT.

CDR3 region: CASSYQTEYGYTF. The CDR3 DNA reads TGTGCCAGCAGCTACCAGACAGAATATGGCTACACCTTC. The genes are TRBV7-8 and TRBJ1-2; D may be TRBD1 (5 bases). V shed 4 bases and J shed 5 bases, with 11 bases lying between them. The CDR3 is 13 residues long. Germline loops: CDR1 SGHVS, CDR2 FQNEAQ. Looking up the rest from reference TRBV7-8 and TRBJ1-2 gives the full variable domain: GAGVSQSPRYKVAKRGQDVALRCDPISGHVSLFWYQQALGQGPEFLTYFQNEAQLDKSGLPSDRFFAERPEGSVSTLKIQRTQQEDSAVYLCASSYQTEYGYTFGSGTRLTVV.

The chain joins TRBV5-1 to TRBJ2-7, with D tentatively TRBD2 (5 bases). Germline V gives CDR1 SGHRS, CDR2 YFSETQ. This CDR3 is built from 12 residues. Between the trimmed V and J ends, which lost 3 bases and 4 bases, there was a span of 8 bases. The CDR3 protein is CASSYGDYEQYF. For the CDR3, the DNA is TGCGCCAGCAGCTACGGGGATTACGAGCAGTACTTC.

The chain links TRBV10-2 to TRBJ1-2; D is undetermined. Trimming left V 0 bases short and J 4 bases short, with 6 bases between. The V gene's germline CDR1 is WSHSY and CDR2 SAAADI. This CDR3 spans 13 amino acids. CDR3 loop: CASSESNSYGYTF. CDR3 bases: TGCGCCAGCAGTGAGTCTAACAGCTATGGCTACACCTTC.

V usage is TRBV4-2 and J usage is TRBJ2-1; 15 bases line up with TRBD2. V dropped 4 bases and J dropped 0; count of bases not matched to a gene: 7. CDR1 is LGHNA and CDR2 is YNFKEQ in the germline V gene. The CDR3 extends over 19 amino acids. The CDR3 here is CASSPLGLAGGPSYNEQFF. DNA of the CDR3: TGTGCCAGCAGCCCTTTGGGACTAGCGGGAGGCCCCTCCTACAATGAGCAGTTCTTC.

The chain carries TRBV7-2 and TRBJ2-7; 12 bases map to TRBD2. The CDR3 loop spans 14 amino acids. Germline CDR1 and CDR2: SGHTA and FQGNSA. The V segment lost 5 bases and the J segment 7 bases; nucleotides outside the gene matches: 6. DNA for the CDR3: TGTGCCAGCAGCGCTTCTAGCGGGGGGGTGGAGCAGTACTTC. Translation gives CASSASSGGVEQYF.

The chain has TRBV7-8 and TRBJ1-1; the match to TRBD1 covers 8 bases. V dropped 5 bases and J dropped 0; count of bases not matched to a gene: 8. This CDR3 is 16 amino acids long. CDR1 and CDR2 from the germline V gene are SGHVS and FQNEAQ. CDR3 nucleotides: TGTGCCAGCAGCCTCGGACAGGGTCGGATGAACACTGAAGCTTTCTTT. It encodes CASSLGQGRMNTEAFF.